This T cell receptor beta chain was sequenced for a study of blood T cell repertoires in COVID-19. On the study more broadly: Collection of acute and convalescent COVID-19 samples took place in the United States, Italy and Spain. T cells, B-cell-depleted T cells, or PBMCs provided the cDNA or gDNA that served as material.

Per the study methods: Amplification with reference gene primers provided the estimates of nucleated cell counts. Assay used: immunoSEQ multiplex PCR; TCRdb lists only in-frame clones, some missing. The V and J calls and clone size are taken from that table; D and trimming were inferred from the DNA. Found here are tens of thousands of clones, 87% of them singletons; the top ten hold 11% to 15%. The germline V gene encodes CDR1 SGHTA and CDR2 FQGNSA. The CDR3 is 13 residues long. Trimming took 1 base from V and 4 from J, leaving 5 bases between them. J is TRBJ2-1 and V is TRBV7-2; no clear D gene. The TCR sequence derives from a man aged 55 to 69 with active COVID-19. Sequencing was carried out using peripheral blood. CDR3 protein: CASSLVSYNEQFF. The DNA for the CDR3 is TGTGCCAGCAGCTTAGTTAGTTACAATGAGCAGTTCTTC.